Following are 32 T cell receptor beta chains from one sample sequenced in a study of tumor and adjacent non-tumor tissue in lung cancer. No cell sorting was done before RNA was extracted from the tissue. This non-tumor lung sample came from over 3 cm beyond the tumor edge. Three rounds of nested PCR, following a modified ARM-PCR protocol, produced the TCRbeta library. TCRdb itself ran the multiplex PCR reads through MiXCR, one entry per CDR3 protein. The data hold tens of thousands of distinct CDR3 sequences, with around 65% observed a single time. The sample taken for sequencing was distant non-tumor lung tissue. The receptors here all came from a woman in her forties or fifties with non-small cell lung cancer.

This clonotype appeared a single time. The junction differs from germline at one of its ends, possibly a read error. V gene TRBV20-1 combines with J gene TRBJ2-4; 12 bases map to TRBD2. The germline V gene has CDR1 DFQATT and CDR2 SNEGSKA (reference sequence). The CDR3 is made up of 14 amino acids. CDR3 coding DNA: TGCAGTGCCCAGACTAGCGGGAGCGAAGACATTCAGAACTTC. This codes for CSAQTSGSEDIQNF.

This clonotype was seen a single time. The V call is TRBV24-1, the J call TRBJ2-5; 8 positions agree with TRBD2. The CDR3 length is 16 residues. Germline V lookup: CDR1 KGHDR, CDR2 SFDVKD. Trimming cost V 11 bases and J 5 bases; bases outside gene matches: 18. The DNA of the CDR3 is TGTGCCATCAGAGATAGCGGGCCAGCGGGAGCGGAGACCCAGTACTTC. This translates into CAIRDSGPAGAETQYF.

In the case of this clonotype: A much bigger clone sits one base away, suggesting this may be a read error. This chain connects TRBV28 to TRBJ2-3; weak D call: TRBD1 (6 bases). The germline CDR1 and CDR2 sequences are MDHEN and SYDVKM. The CDR3 runs to 16 residues. The CDR3 sequence: CANSFPSRQGTDTQYF. CDR3 in DNA: TGTGCCAACAGTTTCCCCAGCAGACAGGGCACAGATACGCAGTATTTT. The full variable domain, rest sourced from reference TRBV28 and TRBJ2-3, is DVKVTQSSRYLVKRTGEKVFLECVQDMDHENMFWYRQDPGLGLRLIYFSYDVKMKEKGDIPEGYSVSREKKERFSLILESASTNQTSMYLCANSFPSRQGTDTQYFGPGTRLTVL.

Details on this clonotype: A read error may explain this, as a much larger clone is one base away. The rearrangement uses TRBV6-6 and TRBJ2-7; D is unresolved. The V gene lost 6 bases and the J gene lost 7 bases, with 13 bases spanning the gap. This CDR3 has 12 amino acids. Germline loops: CDR1 MNHNY, CDR2 SVGAGI (reference sequence). CDR3 coding DNA: TGTGCCAGCAGCTTCACATGGTTGGAGCAGTACTTC. This gives the protein CASSFTWLEQYF.

In the case of this clonotype: A read error is possible here, since a much larger clone lies one base away. V gene TRBV6-2 or TRBV6-3 combines with J gene TRBJ1-3; 10 positions agree with TRBD1. This CDR3 comprises 15 residues. Unmatched junction bases numbered 3, after V lost 6 bases and J lost 1 base. Germline V gives CDR1 MNHEY, CDR2 SVGEGT. DNA for the CDR3: TGTGCCAGCAGCGGGACAGGGGATTCTGGAAACACCATATATTTT. It specifies CASSGTGDSGNTIYF.

Points on this clonotype: This may be a read error: a much more frequent sequence differs by one nucleotide. The J gene is TRBJ1-6, the V gene TRBV14, with 9 bases matching TRBD1. Germline V gene data show CDR1 as SGHDN and CDR2 as FVKESK. This CDR3 has 16 amino acids. CDR3 amino acids: CASNQARTGANSPLHF. The CDR3 nucleotides read TGTGCCAGCAACCAAGCACGGACAGGGGCTAATTCACCCCTCCACTTT.

Details on this clonotype: A much larger clonotype is one base distant, so this may be a read error. The genes are TRBV6-1 and TRBJ1-5; the match to TRBD1 covers 9 bases. The V gene's germline CDR1 is MNHNS and CDR2 SASEGT. This CDR3 contains 15 residues. V dropped 4 bases and J dropped 8; count of bases not matched to a gene: 9. CDR3 in DNA: TGTGCCAGCAGTGCCCTGTACAGGGGGCGGGAGCCCCAGCATTTT. Translated: CASSALYRGREPQHF.

Comments on this clonotype: A much larger clonotype is one base distant, so this may be a read error. J is TRBJ2-7 and V is TRBV20-1; no definite D call. Per the germline V gene, CDR1 is DFQATT and CDR2 is SNEGSKA (reference sequence). This CDR3 is built from 13 residues. As DNA, the CDR3 is TGCTGTGCTAGAGATGCGGTCTACCCCGAGCAGTACTTC. This encodes CCARDAVYPEQYF.

On this clonotype: A much larger clone is a single base away; this may be a read error. The V gene is TRBV20-1, the J gene TRBJ1-2; D unresolved. With 3 bases removed from V and 8 bases from J, the gap between germline ends came to 13 bases. Germline V CDR1 and CDR2: DFQATT, SNEGSKA (reference sequence). CDR3 size: 12 residues. The CDR3 region is CSAREQSLGYTF. CDR3 nucleotide sequence: TGCAGTGCTAGGGAACAGAGTCTCGGCTACACCTTC.

This clonotype was seen a few times. The rearrangement links TRBV6-6 to TRBJ2-1, with 7 nucleotides matching TRBD2. The germline V gene encodes CDR1 MNHNY and CDR2 SVGAGI (reference sequence). J lost 8 bases, V lost 2 bases, and 18 bases had no gene match. This CDR3 is built from 18 residues. The CDR3 sequence is CASSYPETPPLGRDEQFF. The CDR3, as DNA: TGTGCCAGCAGTTACCCCGAAACCCCCCCGTTAGGGAGGGATGAGCAGTTCTTC.

As to this clonotype: A much larger clone sits a single nucleotide away, making a read error possible. The chain uses TRBV20-1 and TRBJ1-1; D perhaps matches TRBD1 (6 bases). The germline V gene encodes CDR1 DFQATT and CDR2 SNEGSKA (reference sequence). The CDR3 runs 14 residues. CDR3 in amino acids: CSAILQGANTEALF. The CDR3 region has the DNA TGCAGTGCTATATTACAGGGCGCAAACACTGAAGCTTTATTT.

Concerning this clonotype itself: The germline gene is not matched at one end of the junction; a read error may be the cause. The rearrangement links TRBV6-2 or TRBV6-3 to TRBJ2-1; D call uncertain. The CDR3 contains 14 residues. CDR1 is MNHEY, CDR2 SVGEGT, per germline. The CDR3 reads CASSYSRGYNERFF. CDR3 nucleotide sequence: TGTGCCAGCAGTTACTCTAGAGGCTACAATGAGCGGTTCTTC.

In the case of this clonotype: Given the absence of the conserved phenylalanine or tryptophan at the CDR3 end, a read error is likely. The gene calls are TRBV11-2 and TRBJ2-3; D may be TRBD1 (5 bases). CDR1 and CDR2 (germline): SGHAT, FQNNGV. The CDR3 length is 13 residues. The CDR3 here is CASNLDLTATQYL. In DNA, the CDR3 is TGTGCCAGCAACTTAGATCTGACAGCTACGCAGTATTTG.

This clonotype was counted a few times. This chain connects TRBV6-1 to TRBJ2-5; possibly TRBD2 for D (5 bases). The CDR3 extends over 12 amino acids. Between the trimmed V and J ends, which lost 7 bases and 8 bases, there was a span of 14 bases. CDR1 and CDR2 (germline): MNHNS, SASEGT. The CDR3: CASTALRETQYF. The CDR3 region has the DNA TGTGCCAGCACTGCCCTCCGGGAAACCCAGTACTTC.

Details on this clonotype: The junction shows a germline mismatch at one end, possibly a read error. This sequence joins TRBV4-1 and TRBJ1-1, with D unresolved. This CDR3 is built from 16 residues. In germline, CDR1 is MGHRA, CDR2 YSYEKL. CDR3 coding DNA: TGCGACAGCAGCCAAGATCCTTACATGGTGAACACTGAAGCTTTCTTT. Translating gives CDSSQDPYMVNTEAFF.

This clonotype was counted ten times or more. An end of the junction differs from the germline gene, which may be a read error. CDR3 sequence reads: CASSLDRLADTQCF. CDR3 nucleotide sequence: TGTGCCAGCAGCTTGGACAGGCTGGCAGATACGCAGTGTTTT. The chain is built from TRBV11-3 and TRBJ2-3; 7 bases fit TRBD1. Germline loops: CDR1 SGHNT, CDR2 YENEEA. There are 14 residues in the CDR3.

For this clonotype: Given a much more abundant clone one base away, this may be a read error. The CDR3 bases are TGTGCCACCAAGGGGGCGACCCAAGAGACCCAGTACTTC. Encoded protein: CATKGATQETQYF. The chain couples TRBV10-3 to TRBJ2-5; 7 bases line up with TRBD1. The CDR3 runs to 13 residues. Trimming took 10 bases from V and 1 from J; bases not matched to a gene: 6. CDR1 is ENHRY, CDR2 SYGVKD, per germline.

Of note for this clonotype: A much more abundant neighbour one base away suggests this may be a read error. V and J are TRBV6-1 and TRBJ2-5; D perhaps matches TRBD1 (7 bases). The CDR3 sequence is 16 residues long. Trimming cost V 1 base and J 9 bases, with 21 bases left between them. Germline V CDR1 and CDR2: MNHNS, SASEGT. DNA for the CDR3: TGTGCCAGCAGTGAAGAGGGTAGGAGAGTCAGGGGGGCCCAGTACTTC. Protein: CASSEEGRRVRGAQYF.

Concerning this clonotype: It is likely a read error, because the conserved phenylalanine at the end of the CDR3 is missing. The rearrangement uses TRBV20-1 and TRBJ2-2; D unresolved. The germline gives CDR1 DFQATT, CDR2 SNEGSKA (reference sequence). This CDR3 spans 16 amino acids. The germline V and J ends were trimmed by 1 base and 2 bases, with 14 bases remaining between them. DNA for the CDR3: TGCAGTGCTAGAGTCCCGGGTCTACGAAACACCGGGGAGCTGTTTTAT. Translating gives CSARVPGLRNTGELFY.

Concerning this clonotype: An end of the junction differs from the germline gene, which may be a read error. This chain joins TRBV4-2 and TRBJ2-6, with no clear D. Germline CDR1 LGHNA, CDR2 YNFKEQ. CDR3 length: 15 residues. The CDR3 sequence: CTSSQSSSGANVLTF. The CDR3 bases are TGTACCAGCAGCCAGTCGAGCTCTGGGGCCAACGTCCTGACTTTC.

This clonotype was counted between two and nine times. The CDR3 spells CAWEVSARAGNTIYF. CDR3 DNA sequence: TGTGCCTGGGAAGTCTCGGCCAGGGCCGGAAACACCATATATTTT. V gene TRBV30 combines with J gene TRBJ1-3, with D possibly matching TRBD1 (5 bases). Germline values: CDR1 GTSNPN, CDR2 SVGIG (reference sequence). The CDR3 has 15 residues. The V and J ends lost 5 bases and 4 bases respectively, with 18 bases between them.

The chain carries TRBV9 and TRBJ2-7; no reliable D call. Germline CDR1 reads SGDLS; CDR2 reads YYNGEE. The CDR3 has 14 residues. Between the trimmed V and J ends, which lost 0 bases and 0 bases, there was a span of 7 bases. The CDR3 region has the DNA TGTGCCAGCAGCGTAGACAACGTCTCCTACGAGCAGTACTTC. Protein: CASSVDNVSYEQYF. Filled out from reference TRBV9 and TRBJ2-7, the complete variable domain reads DSGVTQTPKHLITATGQRVTLRCSPRSGDLSVYWYQQSLDQGLQFLIQYYNGEERAKGNILERFSAQQFPDLHSELNLSSLELGDSALYFCASSVDNVSYEQYFGPGTRLTVT.

This clonotype was found a few times. Possible read error: a much larger clone is one base away. The gene calls are TRBV15 and TRBJ1-2; D is possibly TRBD1 (6 bases). The CDR3 covers 13 residues. Germline CDR1 LNHNV, CDR2 YYDKDF (reference sequence). CDR3 residues: CVTSSGTFYGYTF. The CDR3 region has the DNA TGTGTCACCAGCAGCGGGACATTCTATGGCTACACCTTC.

This clonotype was counted ten times or more. V gene TRBV10-3 combines with J gene TRBJ1-1; weak D call: TRBD1 (5 bases). Per the germline V gene, CDR1 is ENHRY and CDR2 is SYGVKD. The CDR3 length is 19 residues. The V end was cut by 4 bases, the J end by 1 base, with 25 bases between. This CDR3 is CAISGRDYGEGKGNTEAFF. CDR3 DNA: TGTGCCATCAGTGGCCGGGACTACGGGGAGGGTAAAGGGAACACTGAAGCTTTCTTT.

A word on this clonotype: The junction does not match germline at one end; this may be a read error. This chain joins TRBV7-9 and TRBJ2-3; 7 positions agree with TRBD1. Germline values: CDR1 SEHNR, CDR2 FQNEAQ (reference sequence). The CDR3 is 15 amino acids. The CDR3 sequence: CAGSPIGTDRDTQYF. CDR3 nucleotides: TGTGCCGGCAGCCCTATCGGGACAGACAGAGATACGCAGTATTTT.

Concerning this clonotype itself: Because it lacks the conserved phenylalanine or tryptophan at the end, this CDR3 is likely a read error. No DNA is shown, since the ends of the CDR3 on it are uncertain; the CDR3 is the one TCRdb lists. The chain combines TRBV6-5 with TRBJ1-1; the tabulated D call, TRBD1, remains unverified against the DNA. 13 amino acids form the CDR3, both terminal residues included. Germline CDR1 MNHEY, CDR2 SVGAGI. This chain's CDR3 is CASRAGTATEACY.

J is TRBJ2-7 and V is TRBV20-1; TRBD2 matches at 7 bases. V dropped 0 bases and J dropped 4; count of bases not matched to a gene: 12. CDR1 and CDR2 from the germline V gene are DFQATT and SNEGSKA (reference sequence). CDR3 size: 16 residues. This CDR3 is CSARDMSSGKLYEQYF. CDR3 in DNA: TGCAGTGCTAGAGATATGTCTAGCGGCAAACTTTACGAGCAGTACTTC.

Many counts were recorded for this clonotype. The CDR3 nucleotides read TGCAGCGACAGAGACTTAACCGGGGAGCTGTTTTTT. It is translated as CSDRDLTGELFF. The rearrangement joins TRBV29-1 to TRBJ2-2; D is unclear. Between the trimmed V and J ends, which lost 7 bases and 5 bases, there was a span of 11 bases. This CDR3 has 12 amino acids. Germline V CDR1 and CDR2: SQVTM, ANQGSEA.

Note on this clonotype: This may be a read error: a much more frequent sequence differs by one nucleotide. The chain uses TRBV29-1 and TRBJ2-6; the D gene is possibly TRBD1 (6 bases). The germline gives CDR1 SQVTM, CDR2 ANQGSEA. The CDR3 spans 12 residues. The chain's CDR3 is CSVRVGANVMTF. CDR3 coding DNA: TGCAGCGTTCGGGTGGGGGCCAACGTCATGACTTTC.

A remark on this clonotype: The junction shows a germline mismatch at one end, possibly a read error. This chain connects TRBV4-2 to TRBJ2-3; D call uncertain. This CDR3 is 13 amino acids long. CDR1 is LGHNA, CDR2 YNFKEQ, per germline. The chain's CDR3 is CASSQDISDTQCF. CDR3 nucleotides: TGTGCCAGCAGTCAAGATATTTCAGATACGCAGTGTTTT.

As concerns this clonotype: The junction departs from the called germline gene at one end, perhaps through a read error. This sequence joins TRBV5-5 and TRBJ2-5; D is possibly TRBD2 (6 bases). Germline CDR1 and CDR2: SGHKS and YYEKEE (reference sequence). The CDR3 contains 14 residues. Written as DNA, the CDR3 is TGTGCCAGCAACCCCGCCGGGGGTCAAGTGACCCAGTACTTC. This sequence encodes CASNPAGGQVTQYF.

This chain links TRBV5-1 with TRBJ2-3, with a weak D call TRBD1 (7 bases). The CDR3 contains 14 residues. The V end was cut by 4 bases, the J end by 3 bases, with 12 bases between. From germline, CDR1 is SGHRS and CDR2 YFSETQ. The CDR3 region is CASSRDSGTDTQYF. The CDR3 DNA sequence: TGCGCCAGCAGCAGGGACAGCGGGACAGATACGCAGTATTTT.